The 11 T cell receptor beta chains below come from one sample, sequenced in a study of blood T cell repertoires in COVID-19. The data were produced by immunoSEQ multiplex PCR, yet TCRdb's version contains in-frame clones alone and is incomplete. The table has around 140,000 clones, roughly 84% seen once. Sequencing was done on a sample of peripheral blood. These receptors were taken from a woman aged 55-70 years with acute or convalescent COVID-19.

The V call is TRBV28, the J call TRBJ2-1; 8 nucleotides align to TRBD2. With V trimmed by 5 bases and J by 6 bases, 9 bases remained unmatched. The CDR3 covers 15 residues. Per the germline V gene, CDR1 is MDHEN and CDR2 is SYDVKM. Written as DNA, the CDR3 is TGTGCCAGCAGTCTCTTAGCGGGGTCGGGCAATGAGCAGTTCTTC. As protein: CASSLLAGSGNEQFF. The full variable domain, its missing parts supplied by reference TRBV28 and TRBJ2-1, is DVKVTQSSRYLVKRTGEKVFLECVQDMDHENMFWYRQDPGLGLRLIYFSYDVKMKEKGDIPEGYSVSREKKERFSLILESASTNQTSMYLCASSLLAGSGNEQFFGPGTRLTVL.

The rearrangement uses TRBV9 and TRBJ2-3, with a weak D call TRBD1 (5 bases). V gave up 3 bases and J gave up 1 base, with 12 bases separating them. The length of the CDR3 is 15 residues. Germline CDR1 is SGDLS and CDR2 is YYNGEE. The CDR3, as DNA: TGTGCCAGCAGCGGTCGGACATACGGCACAGATACGCAGTATTTT. Translation gives CASSGRTYGTDTQYF.

The chain couples TRBV7-3 to TRBJ2-3, with 11 bases lining up with TRBD2. The CDR3 spans 16 residues. J gave up 2 bases and V 5 bases, and 6 bases lay outside the gene matches. Germline values: CDR1 SGHTA, CDR2 FQGTGA. In nucleotides, the CDR3 is TGTGCCAGCAGCCCTTTAGCGGGAGGGCTCACAGATACGCAGTATTTT. Translated, it gives CASSPLAGGLTDTQYF.

J is TRBJ2-3 and V is TRBV28, with 10 bases lining up with TRBD2. The CDR3 is 16 residues long. V shed 4 bases and J 6 bases; nucleotides not matched to a gene: 10. The germline CDR1 and CDR2 sequences are MDHEN and SYDVKM. The CDR3 is CASSSSGSAHTDTQYF. In DNA form, the CDR3 reads TGTGCCAGCAGTTCTAGCGGGAGTGCTCACACCGATACGCAGTATTTT.

V usage is TRBV18 and J usage is TRBJ2-1; 7 bases agree with TRBD1. Germline V gives CDR1 KGHSH, CDR2 LQKENI. Losses at the gene ends were 3 bases for V and 5 bases for J; bases not matched to a gene: 4. The CDR3 has 14 residues. The DNA of the CDR3 is TGTGCCAGCTCACCGTTGACAGGGAACAATGAGCAGTTCTTC. This codes for CASSPLTGNNEQFF.

This chain connects TRBV28 to TRBJ2-7; 7 bases line up with TRBD1. Germline trimming cut 7 bases from V and 2 bases from J; bases unmatched to any gene: 8. The CDR3 has 14 amino acids. Germline values: CDR1 MDHEN, CDR2 SYDVKM. Written as DNA, the CDR3 is TGTGCCAGCACCAAGAGGGGGCATACCTACGAGCAGTACTTC. Amino acid sequence: CASTKRGHTYEQYF.

The chain links TRBV12-3 or TRBV12-4 to TRBJ2-2, with D unresolved. This CDR3 region has 13 residues. V was clipped by 5 bases and J by 6 bases, with 10 bases between them. The DNA of the CDR3 is TGTGCCAGCAGTCCCGGGTCGCCCGGGGAGCTGTTTTTT. It specifies CASSPGSPGELFF.

J is TRBJ1-6 and V is TRBV5-1, with a possible D match to TRBD1 (5 bases). In germline, CDR1 is SGHRS, CDR2 YFSETQ. The germline V and J ends were trimmed by 4 bases and 10 bases, with 15 bases remaining between them. There are 14 residues in the CDR3. The chain's CDR3 is CASSQQWGNSPLHF. The CDR3 DNA sequence: TGCGCCAGCAGCCAACAGTGGGGCAACTCACCCCTCCACTTT.

The CDR3 spells CASSGDRVAYNEQFF. The CDR3 nucleotides are TGTGCCAGCAGCGGCGACAGGGTAGCCTACAATGAGCAGTTCTTC. The chain links TRBV7-9 to TRBJ2-1; the match to TRBD1 covers 7 bases. Per the germline V gene, CDR1 is SEHNR and CDR2 is FQNEAQ (reference sequence). This CDR3 is 15 amino acids long. V lost 5 bases to trimming and J lost 2 bases; unmatched junction nucleotides: 6.

This clone was counted between two and nine times. This sequence joins TRBV5-1 and TRBJ2-1, with TRBD2 as a possible D gene (6 bases). The CDR3 runs 16 residues. Germline CDR1 and CDR2: SGHRS and YFSETQ. Deletions cut 4 bases from V and 0 bases from J, with 14 bases between. CDR3 sequence reads: CASSPEGRSSYNEQFF. The CDR3, as DNA: TGCGCCAGCAGCCCGGAAGGGAGGTCCTCCTACAATGAGCAGTTCTTC.

This clone is a singleton in its sample. The chain links TRBV12-3 or TRBV12-4 to TRBJ2-3; TRBD2 is a possible D gene (6 bases). Deletions cut 4 bases from V and 9 bases from J, with 11 bases between. The CDR3 spans 12 residues. This CDR3 is CASSSSVGTQYF. The CDR3 region has the DNA TGTGCCAGCAGTTCTAGCGTAGGCACGCAGTATTTT.